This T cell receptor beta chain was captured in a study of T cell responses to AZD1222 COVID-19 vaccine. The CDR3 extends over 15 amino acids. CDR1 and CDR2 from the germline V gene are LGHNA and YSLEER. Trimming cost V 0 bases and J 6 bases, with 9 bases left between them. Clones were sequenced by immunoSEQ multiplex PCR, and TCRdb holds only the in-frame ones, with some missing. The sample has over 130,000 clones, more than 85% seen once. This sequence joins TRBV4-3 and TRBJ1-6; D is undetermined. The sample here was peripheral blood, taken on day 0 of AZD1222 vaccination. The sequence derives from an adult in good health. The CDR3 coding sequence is TGCGCCAGCAGCCAAGATTCGGCCGTTAATTCACCCCTCCACTTT. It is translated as CASSQDSAVNSPLHF.